The 14 T cell receptor beta chains below come from one sample, sequenced in a study of blood T cells in healthy people across ages. Then a second PCR, running about 6 to 11 cycles, was carried out with a sample-barcoded 5' primer and a J-beta primer mix. TCRdb used MiXCR to reprocess the 5' RACE reads, holding one entry per CDR3 protein. The repertoire includes about 780,000 distinct CDR3 sequences, 60% to 80% of them detected once, and around 30% sits in the top ten. Sequenced: blood. These receptor sequences come from a man aged 25 to 45 in good health.

The chain combines TRBV25-1 with TRBJ1-2, with D unclear. This CDR3 has 13 amino acids. Trimming took 2 bases from V and 4 from J, leaving 8 bases between them. From germline, CDR1 is MGHDK and CDR2 SYGVNS. CDR3 protein: CASSEGFRYGYTF. The CDR3 DNA sequence: TGTGCCAGCAGTGAAGGGTTCCGCTATGGCTACACCTTC.

The chain couples TRBV27 to TRBJ1-2; 8 nucleotides agree with TRBD1. The CDR3 extends over 14 amino acids. Germline lookup yields CDR1 MNHEY and CDR2 SMNVEV (reference sequence). V lost 6 bases, J lost 8 bases, and 11 bases stayed unmatched. The CDR3 loop is CASRAWDRFEGYTF. The CDR3 region has the DNA TGTGCCAGCAGGGCTTGGGACAGGTTTGAAGGCTACACCTTC.

The rearrangement links TRBV29-1 to TRBJ2-7; D possibly corresponds to TRBD1 (7 bases). The CDR3 consists of 16 residues. CDR1 is SQVTM and CDR2 is ANQGSEA in the germline V gene. Deletions cut 1 base from V and 3 bases from J, with 19 bases between. Written as DNA, the CDR3 is TGCAGCGTTGAAGTTAAGGCCGGACAGGAGGGCTACGAGCAGTACTTC. It is translated as CSVEVKAGQEGYEQYF.

This clonotype was seen only a few times. The chain has TRBV7-2 and TRBJ2-5; D is perhaps TRBD2 (7 bases). Between the trimmed V and J ends, which lost 3 bases and 7 bases, there was a span of 21 bases. CDR3 size: 16 residues. Germline CDR1 and CDR2: SGHTA and FQGNSA. CDR3 protein: CASSFLGGGRFGTQYF. CDR3 nucleotides: TGTGCCAGCAGCTTCTTGGGCGGGGGCCGCTTTGGGACCCAGTACTTC.

This chain links TRBV6-4 with TRBJ2-3; TRBD2 matches at 10 bases. V shed 0 bases, J shed 4 bases, and the junction held 4 bases outside the gene matches. Germline V gives CDR1 MRHNA, CDR2 SNTAGT. The CDR3 has 16 amino acids. This CDR3 is CASSDSAGGIADTQYF. CDR3 in DNA: TGTGCCAGCAGTGACTCAGCGGGGGGGATTGCAGATACGCAGTATTTT.

The CDR3 protein is CASIEPVNTEAFF. CDR3 nucleotides: TGTGCCAGCATTGAGCCGGTGAACACTGAAGCTTTCTTT. The chain is built from TRBV12-3 or TRBV12-4 and TRBJ1-1, with no clear D. The V and J ends lost 7 bases and 0 bases respectively, with 9 bases between them. This CDR3 has 13 amino acids.

This chain uses TRBV7-2 with TRBJ2-5; no definite D call. The DNA end favors TRBJ2-7, so the J call may be wrong. This CDR3 contains 12 residues. The germline CDR1 and CDR2 sequences are SGHTA and FQGNSA. The CDR3 here is CASSPTLDEQYF. The CDR3 DNA follows: TGTGCCAGCAGCCCAACTCTAGACGAGCAGTACTTC.

The chain combines TRBV27 with TRBJ2-4; unclear D gene. Germline lookup yields CDR1 MNHEY and CDR2 SMNVEV (reference sequence). This CDR3 is built from 12 residues. With 7 bases removed from V and 1 base from J, the gap between germline ends came to 5 bases. Written as DNA, the CDR3 is TGTGCCAGCACCGGGGCCAAAAACATTCAGTACTTC. Amino acid sequence: CASTGAKNIQYF.

The V call is TRBV27, the J call TRBJ2-1; D might be TRBD1 (6 bases). V shed 7 bases and J shed 2 bases, with 15 bases lying between them. Germline loops: CDR1 MNHEY, CDR2 SMNVEV (reference sequence). The CDR3 runs 15 residues. CDR3 sequence: CASIVLDSTYNEQFF. The CDR3 coding sequence is TGTGCCAGCATAGTTTTGGACAGCACCTACAATGAGCAGTTCTTC.

V gene TRBV28 combines with J gene TRBJ2-7, with D perhaps matching TRBD1 (5 bases). The CDR3 runs to 12 residues. CDR1 is MDHEN and CDR2 is SYDVKM in the germline V gene. Trimming left V 6 bases short and J 4 bases short, with 10 bases between. The CDR3 is CASSTTAYEQYF. The CDR3 DNA reads as TGTGCCAGCAGCACGACAGCATACGAGCAGTACTTC.

There are many counts of this clonotype. The chain has TRBV9 and TRBJ2-3; TRBD1 matches at 10 bases. V was clipped by 4 bases and J by 8 bases; unmatched bases: 16. The CDR3 spans 17 residues. Germline loops: CDR1 SGDLS, CDR2 YYNGEE. The chain's CDR3 is CASSTTTGGDVGGTQYF. The CDR3 DNA sequence: TGTGCCAGCAGCACGACGACAGGGGGCGACGTGGGGGGTACGCAGTATTTT.

The table lists this clonotype with a few counts. As DNA, the CDR3 is TGTGCCAGCAGCCCAGGGACTGAATATTATGGCTACACCTTC. This encodes CASSPGTEYYGYTF. The chain couples TRBV7-2 to TRBJ1-2; weak D call: TRBD1 (5 bases). The CDR3 length is 14 residues. Trimming stripped 5 bases from V and 5 bases from J, with 15 bases between. The germline V gene encodes CDR1 SGHTA and CDR2 FQGNSA.

This clonotype was counted many times. The J gene is TRBJ2-2, the V gene TRBV6-4; D might be TRBD1 or TRBD2, each matching 6 bases. Germline V lookup: CDR1 MRHNA, CDR2 SNTAGT. Trimming pared 6 bases from V and 0 bases from J, leaving 8 bases between. The CDR3 has 14 amino acids. CDR3 nucleotides: TGTGCCAGCAGACGGGGGCCGAACACCGGGGAGCTGTTTTTT. It yields the protein CASRRGPNTGELFF.

This clonotype was observed a few times. V gene TRBV12-3 or TRBV12-4 combines with J gene TRBJ1-5; D ambiguous. The V and J ends lost 2 bases and 4 bases respectively, with 9 bases between them. The CDR3 consists of 14 residues. The CDR3 here is CASSLRRQNQPQHF. CDR3 in DNA: TGTGCCAGCAGTTTAAGGCGCCAGAATCAGCCCCAGCATTTT.